This T cell receptor beta chain was identified during a study of regulatory T cells in long-lasting Graves disease. Study at large: Newly diagnosed Graves' patients took antithyroid drugs under 3 months.

iRepertoire HTBI primers and Arm-PCR of CDR3 regions built TCR beta libraries. TCRdb redid the calling of the multiplex PCR reads with MiXCR, one entry per CDR3 protein. The sample shows roughly 420,000 distinct CDR3 sequences, about a sixth of them seen only once. This sample's time point: newly diagnosed GD, antithyroid drugs for less than 3 months. PBMC-derived RNA was used for the TCR library. Overall study results and limits: The study found lower TCR diversity in persistent Graves' patients than in newly diagnosed ones.

As concerns this clonotype: Its antigen is currently unknown. An end of the junction does not agree with germline; a read error may underlie this.

CDR1 DFQATT and CDR2 SNEGSKA come from the germline V gene (reference sequence). This CDR3 has 14 amino acids. This sample also appeared in a second study, on T cells in Graves' hyperthyroidism and ophthalmopathy. This second study says: The TCR CDR3 was amplified in a first-round RT-PCR using the HTBI primer set.

The sequences come from peripheral blood mononuclear cells (PBMCs), collected at new diagnosis, from a patient treated with antithyroid drugs. The J gene is TRBJ1-1, the V gene TRBV20-1, with D unclear. The sequence was obtained from a woman between 18 and 29 years old with Graves disease. CDR3 coding DNA: TGTAGTGCTAGAAAGGGAGGTACGAACACTGAAGCTTTCTTT. Its protein is CSARKGGTNTEAFF.